The present entry profiles one TCR beta chain with its context. The antigen this receptor binds is unknown. Base qualities are not provided; no much larger clone lies one nucleotide away. The data originate from a study of T-cell reconstitution after alpha-beta-depleted transplantation in children (dated by TCRdb to the mid-2010s). For context, the study as a whole: The study quantitatively tracked T-cell immune reconstitution after TCRalphabeta/CD19-depleted allogeneic hematopoietic cell transplantation in children using TCR repertoire profiling.

V has 4 bases trimmed and J has 4 bases trimmed; junction bases matching no gene number 5. CDR1 and CDR2 (SGHRS, YFSETQ) derive from the germline V gene. CDR3 length: 16 amino acids, cysteine to phenylalanine. Kept here is only the CDR3 DNA, which spans 48 bases and is read in frame from base 1. The protocol used for the library was PCR. Sequencing instrument: Illumina HiSeq 2500. TCR library preparation used molecular barcoding, with unique molecular identifiers applied to normalize quantification of the TCRbeta repertoire. TCRdb cleaned the public reads at Q25 with fastp, built clones with MiXCR and kept in-frame beta chains. Every entry covers one CDR3 protein and lists the most common genes and DNA from its rows. Here the sample has hundreds of thousands of distinct CDR3 sequences; around 19% occur a single time. Of the sample, approximately 3% falls within the top ten clones.

This clonotype was sampled from a human donor who donated a stem cell graft to a child with acute lymphoblastic leukemia. The sequence links TRBV5-1 to TRBJ2-3, with 14 bases in between that match TRBD2. Sequences were derived from PBMCs from the stem cell graft donor, sampled from the stem cell graft. Here is the DNA: TGCGCCAGCAGCGGAGGGACTAGCGGGAGATCAGATACGCAGTATTTT. The encoded protein is CASSGGTSGRSDTQYF. This CDR3, with the reference TRBV5-1 and TRBJ2-3 proteins standing in past its ends, gives the full variable domain KAGVTQTPRYLIKTRGQQVTLSCSPISGHRSVSWYQQTPGQGLQFLFEYFSETQRNKGNFPGRFSGRQFSNSRSEMNVSTLELGDSALYLCASSGGTSGRSDTQYFGPGTRLTVL.